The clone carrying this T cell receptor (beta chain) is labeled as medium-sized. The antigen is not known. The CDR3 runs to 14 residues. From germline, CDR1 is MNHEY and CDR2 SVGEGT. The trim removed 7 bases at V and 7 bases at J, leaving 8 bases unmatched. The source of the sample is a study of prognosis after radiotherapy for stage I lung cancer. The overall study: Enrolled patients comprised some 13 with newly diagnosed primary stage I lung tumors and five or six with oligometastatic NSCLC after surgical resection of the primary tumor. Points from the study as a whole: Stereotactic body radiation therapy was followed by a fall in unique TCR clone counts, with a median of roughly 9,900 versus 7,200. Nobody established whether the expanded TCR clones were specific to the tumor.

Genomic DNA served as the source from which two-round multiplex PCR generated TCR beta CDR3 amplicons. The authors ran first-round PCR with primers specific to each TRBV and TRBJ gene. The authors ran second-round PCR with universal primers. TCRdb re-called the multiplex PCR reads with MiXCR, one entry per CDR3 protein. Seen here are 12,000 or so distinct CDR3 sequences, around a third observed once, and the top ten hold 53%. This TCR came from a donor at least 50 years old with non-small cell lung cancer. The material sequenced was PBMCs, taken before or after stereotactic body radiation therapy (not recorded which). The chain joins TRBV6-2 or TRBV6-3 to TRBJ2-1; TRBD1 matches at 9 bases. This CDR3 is CASTRTGVRNEQFF. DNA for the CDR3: TGTGCCAGCACTAGGACAGGGGTAAGAAATGAGCAGTTCTTC.